These 30 T cell receptor beta chains were all obtained from the same sample, sequenced in a study of T cells expressing NK-cell markers. TCRdb reprocessed the 5' RACE reads and stores each CDR3 protein as one record, lacking DNA. The repertoire shows about 460,000 distinct CDR3 sequences; the top ten hold roughly 1.4%. What was sequenced was blood T cells: a sorted CD56 or NKG2C T cell subset, CD4+ or CD8+ T cells, or bulk PBMC T cells (not recorded which). The source of these receptors is a woman aged 45-65 years in good health.

The CDR3: CASSGTVSMNTEAFF. The V and J genes are TRBV5-1 and TRBJ1-1; there is no DNA to check the TCRdb D call of TRBD1. The CDR3 length is 15 residues. Germline V CDR1 and CDR2: SGHRS, YFSETQ.

The chain links TRBV4-1 to TRBJ2-7; TCRdb outputs TRBD2, but without DNA this stays unchecked. The CDR3 has 14 residues. CDR1 is MGHRA and CDR2 is YSYEKL in the germline V gene. The CDR3 protein is CASSQVLAGGEQYF.

V is TRBV3-1 and J is TRBJ2-2; there is no DNA to check the TCRdb D call of TRBD2. The CDR3 is 14 amino acids. The germline V gene encodes CDR1 LGHDT and CDR2 YNNKEL (reference sequence). CDR3 amino acids: CASSQARATGELFF.

The J gene is TRBJ2-1, the V gene TRBV12-3 or TRBV12-4; TCRdb selects TRBD2, and the lack of DNA leaves this call unchecked. The CDR3 has 16 residues. CDR3 sequence reads: CASSSISGLAINEQFF.

The V call is TRBV25-1, the J call TRBJ1-6; as DNA is missing, the TRBD1 call by TCRdb cannot be tested. The germline V gene encodes CDR1 MGHDK and CDR2 SYGVNS. The CDR3 has 12 residues. CDR3 region: CASSESRAPLHF.

The V and J genes are TRBV13 and TRBJ2-1; TCRdb reports TRBD1, a call that lacks DNA to check it against. The CDR3 spans 19 residues. CDR1 is PRHDT and CDR2 is FYEKMQ in the germline V gene (reference sequence). CDR3 sequence: CASREKGVYRRGADGEQFF.

The chain uses TRBV5-1 and TRBJ2-6; with no DNA, the TCRdb D assignment of TRBD2 cannot be verified. This CDR3 region has 22 residues. Germline CDR1 SGHRS, CDR2 YFSETQ. CDR3 in amino acids: CASSSLTGTSGRLTSGANVLTF. Based on the CDR3 plus reference TRBV5-1 and TRBJ2-6, the full variable domain is KAGVTQTPRYLIKTRGQQVTLSCSPISGHRSVSWYQQTPGQGLQFLFEYFSETQRNKGNFPGRFSGRQFSNSRSEMNVSTLELGDSALYLCASSSLTGTSGRLTSGANVLTFGAGSRLTVL.

This chain connects TRBV19 to TRBJ1-3. Germline-derived CDR1 and CDR2 are LNHDA and SQIVND (reference sequence). This CDR3 has 15 amino acids. The CDR3 sequence is CASTEQGTRGNTIYF.

This chain uses TRBV25-1 with TRBJ2-1. This CDR3 region has 11 residues. Germline assignment: CDR1 MGHDK and CDR2 SYGVNS. The CDR3 sequence: CASQRVNEQFF.

CDR3 sequence reads: CASSYGSGISGNTIYF. The chain has TRBV6-5 and TRBJ1-3. The CDR3 spans 16 residues. Per the germline V gene, CDR1 is MNHEY and CDR2 is SVGAGI.

This chain joins TRBV20-1 and TRBJ2-3; the D call from TCRdb, TRBD2, cannot be confirmed without DNA. The CDR3 is made up of 13 amino acids. Germline-derived CDR1 and CDR2 are DFQATT and SNEGSKA (reference sequence). The CDR3 loop is CSARASGIDTQYF.

J is TRBJ2-1 and V is TRBV7-9; as DNA is missing, the TRBD1 call by TCRdb cannot be tested. The CDR3 is 14 residues long. CDR1 SEHNR and CDR2 FQNEAQ come from the germline V gene (reference sequence). The CDR3: CASSLTQGWNEQFF.

Here the CDR3 reads CASSLGPNNYGYTF. The chain couples TRBV11-2 to TRBJ1-2. The CDR3 is 14 residues long. Germline assignment: CDR1 SGHAT and CDR2 FQNNGV.

This chain connects TRBV12-3 or TRBV12-4 to TRBJ1-5. The CDR3 runs to 14 residues. This CDR3 is CASSIQVGNQPQHF.

J is TRBJ2-7 and V is TRBV5-1; TCRdb designates TRBD2, a call that cannot be tested without DNA. The CDR3 covers 14 residues. CDR1 and CDR2 (germline): SGHRS, YFSETQ. CDR3 residues: CASSLAATSDEQYF.

The CDR3 spells CASYSSGLSAAQYF. The rearrangement joins TRBV5-1 to TRBJ2-5; absent DNA, TCRdb's TRBD2 call cannot be checked. Germline CDR1 SGHRS, CDR2 YFSETQ. There are 14 residues in the CDR3.

This chain uses TRBV20-1 with TRBJ1-1; TCRdb calls TRBD1, which cannot be checked without DNA. The CDR3 has 13 amino acids. Germline values: CDR1 DFQATT, CDR2 SNEGSKA (reference sequence). This chain's CDR3 is CSATQGHLTEAFF.

The chain links TRBV12-3 or TRBV12-4 to TRBJ1-4; TCRdb reports TRBD1, a call that lacks DNA to check it against. This CDR3 spans 13 amino acids. The CDR3 loop reads CASQWGVGEKLFF.

V gene TRBV10-2 combines with J gene TRBJ2-5. This CDR3 is 12 amino acids long. The germline CDR1 and CDR2 sequences are WSHSY and SAAADI. CDR3 loop: CASSEPTATQYF.

The chain links TRBV19 to TRBJ1-2; the D call from TCRdb, TRBD1, cannot be confirmed without DNA. The CDR3 spans 12 residues. Per germline, CDR1 LNHDA and CDR2 SQIVND (reference sequence). The CDR3 reads CASGIPNYGYTF.

The rearrangement links TRBV5-1 to TRBJ2-7; there is no DNA to check the TCRdb D call of TRBD1. The CDR3 contains 14 residues. Germline V gene sequence: CDR1 SGHRS, CDR2 YFSETQ. CDR3 region: CASMGNPLTYEQYF.

V gene TRBV12-3 or TRBV12-4 combines with J gene TRBJ2-3; lacking DNA, the TRBD2 call made by TCRdb goes unchecked. CDR3 length equals 13 residues. The CDR3 region is CASSSGGPDTQYF.

The chain uses TRBV29-1 and TRBJ2-3; TCRdb calls TRBD1, which cannot be checked without DNA. CDR3 length: 14 residues. Germline V gene data show CDR1 as SQVTM and CDR2 as ANQGSEA. CDR3 protein: CSVSGDRGTDTQYF.

The chain carries TRBV5-1 and TRBJ2-2; TCRdb returns TRBD2, unconfirmable since there is no DNA. CDR1 and CDR2 (germline): SGHRS, YFSETQ. This CDR3 comprises 17 residues. CDR3: CASSFRGTSGNTGELFF.

This chain uses TRBV29-1 with TRBJ2-1; TCRdb indicates TRBD2, and absent DNA this call remains unverified. The germline V gene has CDR1 SQVTM and CDR2 ANQGSEA. CDR3 length: 12 residues. Here the CDR3 reads CSVVAGVGEQFF.

The chain recombines TRBV5-5 with TRBJ2-6. The CDR3 length is 13 residues. Germline V gene data show CDR1 as SGHKS and CDR2 as YYEKEE (reference sequence). This CDR3 reads CASDTGGANVLTF.

The chain is built from TRBV20-1 and TRBJ2-1; TCRdb's D call, TRBD2, is unchecked because there is no DNA. This CDR3 spans 17 amino acids. Germline-derived CDR1 and CDR2 are DFQATT and SNEGSKA (reference sequence). The CDR3 loop is CSARKTSGRARGNEQFF.

V usage is TRBV12-3 or TRBV12-4 and J usage is TRBJ2-1; the D call of TRBD2 rests on TCRdb alone, since no DNA is present to check it. CDR3 size: 12 residues. CDR3 region: CASSPRAGEQFF.

The chain uses TRBV4-1 and TRBJ1-2; TCRdb returns TRBD1, unconfirmable since there is no DNA. The CDR3 covers 15 residues. Looked up from germline, CDR1 is MGHRA and CDR2 is YSYEKL. The CDR3 sequence is CASSQILQGANGYTF.

This chain uses TRBV6-1 with TRBJ2-1; as DNA is missing, the TRBD2 call by TCRdb cannot be tested. Germline V lookup: CDR1 MNHNS, CDR2 SASEGT. The CDR3 is 14 amino acids. The CDR3 loop is CARTSGRAHDEQFF.